This T cell receptor beta chain was sequenced for a study of cytomegalovirus exposure and HLA in healthy donors. The PCR made use of 60 Vbeta and 13 Jbeta primers. The authors' processing: In a later analysis, the count reached 80 million or so unique TCR beta chains, with 10 million to 11 million shared. The data were produced by immunoSEQ multiplex PCR, yet TCRdb's version contains in-frame clones alone and is incomplete. V and J calls and clone size are copied from that table; D and trimming were computed from the DNA. The sample has nearly 110,000 clones, around two thirds seen once. Study-wide results and caveats: V- and J-gene trimming in TCR beta was tied to a missense DCLRE1C variant by an analysis performed later.

On this clone: Its antigen is not known.

The germline gives CDR1 MNHEY, CDR2 SVGAGI. CDR3 size: 15 residues. V was trimmed by 2 bases and J by 0 bases, leaving 8 bases between them. This sequence joins TRBV6-5 and TRBJ1-5; D might be TRBD1 (5 bases). The clonotype was recovered from a woman in her thirties or forties in good health and CMV-seropositive. Specimen: PBMCs. This chain's CDR3 is CASSYRGNSNQPQHF. CDR3 DNA sequence: TGTGCCAGCAGTTACAGGGGAAATAGCAATCAGCCCCAGCATTTT.